This T cell receptor beta chain emerged from a study of identical twins. Study conclusions and caveats: Beta out-of-frame sequences showed weaker excess sharing between twins. Donors were not followed over many years; analysis was cross-sectional. Within twin pairs, the out-of-frame alpha sequences they shared showed excess low generation probability.

There are a few counts of this clonotype. Its specificity is unknown. One entry per CDR3 protein results from TCRdb running MiXCR on the 5' RACE reads. The data contain around 480,000 distinct CDR3 sequences, around 15% of them seen just once; the ten biggest clones take up approximately 0.98%. The germline CDR1 and CDR2 sequences are SGHRS and YFSETQ. Trimming removed 6 bases at V and 1 base at J, with 13 bases between. The CDR3 has 15 amino acids. In addition, the sample was reused for a study of yellow fever vaccine responses in identical twins.

The source is a woman under 30 in good health. The chain is built from TRBV5-1 and TRBJ2-2, with D unresolved. Input material: CD4+ T cells sorted from blood. CDR3 DNA: TGCGCCAGCAAACCAGCAGGTGGGAACACCGGGGAGCTGTTTTTT. Translating gives CASKPAGGNTGELFF.